The source of this T cell receptor beta chain is a study of PD-1 blockade in classical Hodgkin lymphoma. General study findings and limits: Newly diagnosed patients had diversity similar to the baseline diversity of complete responders. It was reported that newly diagnosed patients had less baseline TCR diversity than healthy donors. Researchers reported that CD4+ TCR diversity, though not CD8+, rose significantly by C4D1.

Only a few counts were recorded for this clone. The target antigen is unknown. Using immunoSEQ multiplex PCR, the repertoire was profiled, and TCRdb retains in-frame clones only, with some absent. Of 13,000 to 15,000 clones in the sample, roughly 66% were seen once. This CDR3 spans 14 amino acids. Germline CDR1 MNHEY, CDR2 SMNVEV (reference sequence). Trimming shortened V by 8 bases and J by 10 bases, and 23 bases separated the two germline ends. All trial patients relapsed after autologous stem cell transplantation. Complete response, partial response or progressive disease constituted the best response categories observed.

The chain combines TRBV27 with TRBJ1-1; D possibly corresponds to TRBD1 (6 bases). Sequenced here: peripheral blood mononuclear cells (PBMCs), sampled at baseline. This receptor was obtained from a human donor with classical Hodgkin lymphoma. The CDR3: CASGTTGTGHAAFF. CDR3 bases: TGTGCCAGCGGGACAACCGGGACCGGGCACGCAGCTTTCTTT.